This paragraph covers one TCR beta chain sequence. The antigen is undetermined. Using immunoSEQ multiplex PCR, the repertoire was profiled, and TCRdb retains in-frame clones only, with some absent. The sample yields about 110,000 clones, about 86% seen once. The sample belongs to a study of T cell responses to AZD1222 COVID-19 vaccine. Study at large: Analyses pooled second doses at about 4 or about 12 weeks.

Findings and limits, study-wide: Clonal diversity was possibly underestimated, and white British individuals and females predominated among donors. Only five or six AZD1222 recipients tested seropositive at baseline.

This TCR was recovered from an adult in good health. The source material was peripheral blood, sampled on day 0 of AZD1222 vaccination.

The CDR3 region is CAWSKWGQPQHF. The CDR3 bases are TGTGCCTGGAGTAAGTGGGGTCAGCCCCAGCATTTT. The chain recombines TRBV30 with TRBJ1-5; D unclear. Germline V gene sequence: CDR1 GTSNPN, CDR2 SVGIG (reference sequence). V was trimmed by 2 bases and J by 6 bases, leaving 8 bases between them. The CDR3 loop spans 12 amino acids.